This TCR beta chain was identified during a study of blood T cell repertoires in COVID-19. Study-level information: The study drew acute and convalescent COVID-19 samples from the United States, Italy and Spain. In each case, the material was cDNA or gDNA derived from T cells, B-cell-depleted T cells, or PBMCs.

Sequencing used immunoSEQ multiplex PCR; TCRdb keeps in-frame clones, though not all of them. The data contain about 140,000 clones, roughly four fifths of them singletons. There are 15 residues in the CDR3. Germline assignment: CDR1 KGHDR and CDR2 SFDVKD. V was pared by 2 bases and J by 8 bases, with 15 bases between. V gene TRBV24-1 combines with J gene TRBJ2-1; possible D gene TRBD1, 5 bases. Sequencing was performed on peripheral blood. The clonotype was recovered from a human donor in a cohort sampled during active COVID-19. The CDR3 DNA reads TGTGCCACCAGTGATTCACCCAGGGCTACGGATGAGCAGTTCTTC. Translation gives CATSDSPRATDEQFF.